The T cell receptor (beta chain) under discussion was sequenced for a study of shared clonotypes between healthy human individuals. General study results and limits: Rarefaction indicated that sorted-subset sequencing remained incomplete although depth was large. Sampling included only blood; tissue repertoires likely differ.

It was across several immunoSEQ plates that each subset's genomic DNA was evenly split. This table comes from immunoSEQ multiplex PCR, and its TCRdb copy is limited to in-frame clones, with some not included. The sample records about 2 million clones, roughly 94% being singletons. Turning to this clone: The antigen remains undetermined.

Per germline, CDR1 KGHSH and CDR2 LQKENI. The CDR3 contains 17 residues. V lost 0 bases and J lost 0; bases outside the gene matches: 4. Into CD45RA+ naive and CD45RA-negative memory subsets, the CD4+ cells were split. J is TRBJ1-3 and V is TRBV18; TRBD1 aligns across 8 bases. The receptor's source is a man between 18 and 29 years old in good health. The sequenced sample was naive CD4+ T cells sorted from blood. Subset given: CD45RA+ positively selected. This CDR3 is CASSPPIGQGSGNTIYF. The CDR3 nucleotides are TGTGCCAGCTCACCACCGATAGGACAGGGCTCTGGAAACACCATATATTTT.